These T cell receptor beta chains were read from a single sample in a study of beta chain features in type 1 diabetes. The repertoire was sequenced with immunoSEQ multiplex PCR; TCRdb's copy has only in-frame clones and lacks some. Altogether over 40,000 clones are present, approximately 48% being singletons, with the ten largest covering 0.2% to 0.3%. Input material: stem cell memory CD4+ T cells from blood. These receptors were taken from a woman in her thirties in good health. Each CDR3 is given with its conserved first and last residue. Fields, in order: clone size, J gene, D gene, V gene, CDR3 protein, CDR3 DNA. D genes are given only for firm matches. Some rows mark clone size as missing; the rest say once, few, many or name a class of expanded clone.

NA TRBJ1-1 NA TRBV30 CAWSTAGRSEAFF TGTGCCTGGAGTACAGCAGGGAGGTCTGAAGCTTTCTTT
NA TRBJ2-5 TRBD2 TRBV6-1 CASSPRTSQETQYF TGTGCCAGCAGTCCTCGGACTAGCCAAGAGACCCAGTACTTC
few TRBJ2-5 NA TRBV6-6 CASSHDLVLQETQYF TGTGCCAGCAGTCACGATTTAGTTCTCCAAGAGACCCAGTACTTC
NA TRBJ2-6 TRBD1 TRBV5-5 CASSLGQGALSGANVLTF TGTGCCAGCAGCTTGGGCCAGGGGGCCCTCTCTGGGGCCAACGTCCTGACTTTC
NA TRBJ2-7 NA TRBV14 CASSPTGVIFYEQYF TGTGCCAGCAGCCCGACAGGAGTCATATTCTACGAGCAGTACTTC
NA TRBJ1-1 NA TRBV28 CASRSNRAFWSEAFF TGTGCCAGCCGCAGTAACAGGGCGTTCTGGTCTGAAGCTTTCTTT
NA TRBJ2-5 TRBD1 TRBV2 CASARGQDVYETQYF TGTGCCAGCGCCAGGGGGCAGGATGTGTACGAGACCCAGTACTTC
NA TRBJ2-7 NA TRBV11-2 CASRLERAVTYEQYF TGTGCCAGCAGACTGGAGCGGGCCGTTACCTACGAGCAGTACTTC
NA TRBJ2-7 TRBD2 TRBV7-2 CASSSSGSRYEQYF TGTGCCAGCAGCTCTAGCGGGAGCCGCTACGAGCAGTACTTC
NA TRBJ2-7 NA TRBV7-3 CASSLTPSGYEQYF TGTGCCAGCAGCTTAACGCCCAGCGGGTACGAGCAGTACTTC
few TRBJ2-7 NA TRBV11-2 CASSLTYEQYF TGTGCCAGCAGCCTAACCTACGAGCAGTACTTC
NA TRBJ2-1 TRBD2 TRBV18 CASSPGLASNLIYNEQFF TGTGCCAGCTCACCAGGACTAGCCTCCAACCTGATCTACAATGAGCAGTTCTTC
few TRBJ2-1 TRBD2 TRBV10-3 CAISDSTSRLSNEQFF TGTGCCATCAGTGACTCGACTAGCAGATTGTCCAATGAGCAGTTCTTC
NA TRBJ2-1 TRBD2 TRBV18 CASSPSLPGLAGGGEQFF TGTGCCAGCTCACCTTCCCTGCCGGGACTAGCGGGAGGAGGAGAGCAGTTCTTC
NA TRBJ2-7 TRBD1 TRBV6-5 CASSRIGTGGYEQYF TGTGCCAGCAGCCGAATTGGGACAGGGGGCTACGAGCAGTACTTC
NA TRBJ2-7 NA TRBV11-2 CASSLGRNYEQYF TGTGCCAGCAGCTTAGGGCGGAACTACGAGCAGTACTTC
few TRBJ2-7 NA TRBV28 CASHLPGQGSYEQYF TGTGCCAGCCACTTACCGGGACAAGGCTCCTACGAGCAGTACTTC
NA TRBJ1-5 NA TRBV7-2 CASSLLADSNQPQHF TGTGCCAGCAGCTTACTGGCAGATAGCAATCAGCCCCAGCATTTT
NA TRBJ1-5 TRBD1 TRBV19 CASRDREGQPQHF TGTGCCAGCCGGGACAGGGAGGGTCAGCCCCAGCATTTT
once TRBJ2-5 NA TRBV15 CATSRDRGVSETQYF TGTGCCACCAGCAGAGATCGCGGAGTTTCAGAGACCCAGTACTTC
few TRBJ2-7 NA TRBV18 CASSPPVNREQYF TGTGCCAGCTCACCACCTGTTAATCGCGAGCAGTACTTC
NA TRBJ2-7 NA TRBV6-4 CASYNRVFSVPYEQYF TGTGCCAGCTATAACAGGGTATTCTCGGTCCCCTACGAGCAGTACTTC
few TRBJ2-3 TRBD1 TRBV30 CAIDRGLTDTQYF TGTGCCATCGACAGGGGTCTAACAGATACGCAGTATTTT
few TRBJ2-5 TRBD2 TRBV7-9 CASSAPGLEETQYF TGTGCCAGCAGCGCCCCGGGACTAGAAGAGACCCAGTACTTC
few TRBJ2-5 TRBD1 TRBV4-3 CASSQDYWRQGRETQYF TGCGCCAGCAGCCAAGATTATTGGAGACAGGGGCGAGAGACCCAGTACTTC
few TRBJ2-5 TRBD2 TRBV15 CATSKIAGGPETQYF TGTGCCACCAGCAAGATAGCGGGAGGCCCGGAGACCCAGTACTTC
NA TRBJ1-2 NA TRBV7-8 CASSLATGGYGYTF TGTGCCAGCAGCTTAGCGACAGGTGGTTACGGCTACACCTTC
NA TRBJ2-3 TRBD2 TRBV27 CASKGTSGRANTQYF TGTGCCAGCAAGGGGACTAGCGGGAGGGCAAATACGCAGTATTTT
NA TRBJ2-1 TRBD2 TRBV28 CASSSSGTSGHNEQFF TGTGCCAGCAGTAGCTCCGGGACTAGCGGACACAATGAGCAGTTCTTC
NA TRBJ2-7 NA TRBV23-1 CASSQSPQGSAYEQYF TGCGCCAGCAGTCAATCCCCACAGGGATCCGCCTACGAGCAGTACTTC
few TRBJ2-1 NA TRBV11-2 CASSLDLGGYNEQFF TGTGCCAGCAGCTTAGATCTGGGGGGATACAATGAGCAGTTCTTC
few TRBJ2-7 NA TRBV7-9 CASRTENSYEQYF TGTGCCAGCAGGACAGAAAACTCCTACGAGCAGTACTTC
few TRBJ2-3 NA TRBV7-9 CASSSSGRGDTQYF TGTGCCAGCAGCTCGTCCGGGAGAGGAGATACGCAGTATTTT
NA TRBJ1-2 NA TRBV7-2 CASSWGGGTPYTF TGTGCCAGCAGCTGGGGCGGGGGCACGCCCTACACCTTC
NA TRBJ1-2 TRBD1 TRBV5-4 CASRIQGADYGYTF TGTGCCAGCAGAATACAGGGGGCAGACTATGGCTACACCTTC
few TRBJ2-5 TRBD2 TRBV29-1 CSARRREGLETQYF TGCAGCGCCCGGCGGCGGGAGGGCCTGGAGACCCAGTACTTC
NA TRBJ2-1 TRBD2 TRBV19 CASSRTGTTFAEQFF TGTGCCAGTAGCCGCACCGGGACTACCTTCGCGGAGCAGTTCTTC
few TRBJ2-1 NA TRBV10-3 CAISEDLSSYNEQFF TGTGCCATCAGTGAGGACTTAAGCTCCTACAATGAGCAGTTCTTC
NA TRBJ2-7 NA TRBV5-1 CASSPTTVSYEQYF TGCGCCAGCAGCCCGACAACAGTTTCCTACGAGCAGTACTTC
NA TRBJ1-5 TRBD1 TRBV27 CASRLQGAGNQPQHF TGTGCCAGCAGATTACAGGGGGCTGGCAATCAGCCCCAGCATTTT
NA TRBJ2-2 NA TRBV4-2 CASSLDFTGTGELFF TGTGCCAGCAGCTTAGATTTCACTGGCACCGGGGAGCTGTTTTTT
few TRBJ2-1 TRBD2 TRBV7-7 CASSWGTGTSGFNEQFF TGTGCTAGCAGCTGGGGCACAGGGACTAGCGGGTTCAATGAGCAGTTCTTC
NA TRBJ2-7 NA TRBV9 CASSGAPPRAIVEQYF TGTGCCAGCAGCGGAGCCCCCCCGCGGGCCATTGTCGAGCAGTACTTC
NA TRBJ2-7 TRBD2 TRBV19 CASNAGAGAIYEQYF TGTGCCAGTAATGCGGGAGCGGGAGCGATCTACGAGCAGTACTTC
NA TRBJ1-2 NA TRBV11-2 CASSSISPSGQRGNYGYTF TGTGCCAGCAGCTCAATCAGCCCAAGCGGACAGAGGGGTAACTATGGCTACACCTTC
NA TRBJ1-1 NA TRBV19 CATYSGRGTEAFF TGTGCCACCTATTCAGGGCGGGGCACTGAAGCTTTCTTT
NA TRBJ2-7 NA TRBV7-3 CASSRGSSYEQYF TGTGCCAGCAGCCGGGGGTCCTCCTACGAGCAGTACTTC
few TRBJ2-1 TRBD2 TRBV15 CATTSDREGTSIFNEQFF TGTGCCACCACCTCAGACAGGGAAGGGACTAGCATATTCAATGAGCAGTTCTTC
NA TRBJ1-2 NA TRBV5-4 CASSPGWGSTIVYTF TGTGCCAGCAGCCCGGGGTGGGGATCGACGATCGTCTACACCTTC
once TRBJ2-1 TRBD2 TRBV7-2 CASSLGLAGTNEQFF TGTGCCAGCAGCCTTGGACTAGCGGGAACGAATGAGCAGTTCTTC
few TRBJ2-3 NA TRBV7-2 CASSLAAADTQYF TGTGCCAGCAGCTTAGCGGCCGCAGATACGCAGTATTTT
few TRBJ2-3 TRBD1 TRBV6-6 CASRTGQGALNTQYF TGTGCCAGCAGGACGGGACAGGGGGCGTTGAATACGCAGTATTTT
few TRBJ1-5 NA TRBV14 CASSLTQGSNQPQHF TGTGCCAGCAGCCTCACACAGGGTAGCAATCAGCCCCAGCATTTT
few TRBJ2-7 TRBD1 TRBV19 CASRTPGQGTEQYF TGTGCCAGTAGGACGCCGGGACAGGGGACCGAGCAGTACTTC